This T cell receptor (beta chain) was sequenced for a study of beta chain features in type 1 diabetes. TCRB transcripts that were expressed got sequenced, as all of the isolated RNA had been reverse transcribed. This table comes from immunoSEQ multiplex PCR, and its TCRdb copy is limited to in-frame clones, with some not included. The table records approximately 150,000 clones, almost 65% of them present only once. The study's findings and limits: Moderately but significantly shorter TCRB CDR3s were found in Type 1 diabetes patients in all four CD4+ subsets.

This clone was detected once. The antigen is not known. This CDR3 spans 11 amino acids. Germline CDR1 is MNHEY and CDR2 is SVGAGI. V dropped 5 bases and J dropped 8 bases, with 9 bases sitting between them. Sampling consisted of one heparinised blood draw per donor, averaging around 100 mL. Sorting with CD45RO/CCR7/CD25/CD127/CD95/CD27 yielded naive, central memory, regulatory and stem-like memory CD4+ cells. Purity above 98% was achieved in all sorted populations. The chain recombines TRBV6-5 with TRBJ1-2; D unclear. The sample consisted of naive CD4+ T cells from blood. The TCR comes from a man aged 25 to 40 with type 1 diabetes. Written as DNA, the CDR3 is TGTGCCAGCAGTGACCGATACGGCTACACCTTC. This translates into CASSDRYGYTF.